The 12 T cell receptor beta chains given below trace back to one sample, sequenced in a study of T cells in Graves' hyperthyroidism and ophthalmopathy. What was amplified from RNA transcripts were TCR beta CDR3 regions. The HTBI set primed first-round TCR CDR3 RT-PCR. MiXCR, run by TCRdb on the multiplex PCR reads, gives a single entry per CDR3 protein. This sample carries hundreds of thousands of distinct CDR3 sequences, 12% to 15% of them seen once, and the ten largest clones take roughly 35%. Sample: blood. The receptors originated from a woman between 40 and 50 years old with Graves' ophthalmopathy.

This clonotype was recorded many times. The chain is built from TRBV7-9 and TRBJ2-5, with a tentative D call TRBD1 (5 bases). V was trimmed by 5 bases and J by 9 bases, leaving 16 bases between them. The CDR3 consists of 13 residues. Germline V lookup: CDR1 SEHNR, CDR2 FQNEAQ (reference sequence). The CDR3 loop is CASSPTAQGAQYF. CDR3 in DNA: TGTGCCAGCAGCCCGACAGCCCAAGGGGCCCAGTACTTC.

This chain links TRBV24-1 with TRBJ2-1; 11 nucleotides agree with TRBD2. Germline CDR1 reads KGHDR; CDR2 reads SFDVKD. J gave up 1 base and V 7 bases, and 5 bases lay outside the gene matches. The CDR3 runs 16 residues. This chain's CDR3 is CATSTTSGSSYNEQFF. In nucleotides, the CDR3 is TGTGCCACCAGCACTACTAGCGGGAGTTCCTACAATGAGCAGTTCTTC.

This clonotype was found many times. CDR3 nucleotide sequence: TGTGCCAGCAATCTTGGGGGCTCCCCAGAGATCCACGAGCAGTACTTC. Translating it yields CASNLGGSPEIHEQYF. V and J are TRBV28 and TRBJ2-7; D might be TRBD1 (6 bases). With 7 bases removed from V and 5 bases from J, the gap between germline ends came to 24 bases. The CDR3 sequence is 16 residues long. Germline CDR1 MDHEN, CDR2 SYDVKM.

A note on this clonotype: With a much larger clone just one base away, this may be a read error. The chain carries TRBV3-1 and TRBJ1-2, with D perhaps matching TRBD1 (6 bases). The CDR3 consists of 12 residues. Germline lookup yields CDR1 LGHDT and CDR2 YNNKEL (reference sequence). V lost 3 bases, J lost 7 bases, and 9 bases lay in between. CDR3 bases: TGTGCCAGCAGCCACAGGGGTAGTGGCTACACCTTC. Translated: CASSHRGSGYTF.

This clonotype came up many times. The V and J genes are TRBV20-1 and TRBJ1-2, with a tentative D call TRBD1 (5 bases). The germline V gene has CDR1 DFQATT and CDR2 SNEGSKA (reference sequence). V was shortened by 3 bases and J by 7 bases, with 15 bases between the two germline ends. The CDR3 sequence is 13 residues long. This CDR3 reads CSASDWGKSGYTF. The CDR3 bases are TGCAGTGCTAGTGATTGGGGGAAGAGTGGCTACACCTTC.

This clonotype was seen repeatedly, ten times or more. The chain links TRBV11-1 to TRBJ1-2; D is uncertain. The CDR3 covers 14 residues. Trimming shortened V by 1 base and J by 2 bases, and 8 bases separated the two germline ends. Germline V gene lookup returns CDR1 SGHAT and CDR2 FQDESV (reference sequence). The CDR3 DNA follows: TGTGCCAGCAGCTTAGGAGTCGCAAACTATGGCTACACCTTC. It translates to CASSLGVANYGYTF. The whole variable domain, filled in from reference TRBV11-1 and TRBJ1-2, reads EAEVAQSPRYKITEKSQAVAFWCDPISGHATLYWYRQILGQGPELLVQFQDESVVDDSQLPKDRFSAERLKGVDSTLKIQPAELGDSAMYLCASSLGVANYGYTFGSGTRLTVV.

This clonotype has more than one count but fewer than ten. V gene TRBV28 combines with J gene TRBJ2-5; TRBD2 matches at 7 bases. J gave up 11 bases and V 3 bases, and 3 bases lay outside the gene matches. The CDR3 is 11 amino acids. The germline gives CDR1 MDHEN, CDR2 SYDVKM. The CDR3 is CASSFTSAQYF. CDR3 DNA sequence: TGTGCCAGCAGTTTCACTAGCGCTCAGTACTTC. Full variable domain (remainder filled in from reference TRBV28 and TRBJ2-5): DVKVTQSSRYLVKRTGEKVFLECVQDMDHENMFWYRQDPGLGLRLIYFSYDVKMKEKGDIPEGYSVSREKKERFSLILESASTNQTSMYLCASSFTSAQYFGPGTRLLVL.

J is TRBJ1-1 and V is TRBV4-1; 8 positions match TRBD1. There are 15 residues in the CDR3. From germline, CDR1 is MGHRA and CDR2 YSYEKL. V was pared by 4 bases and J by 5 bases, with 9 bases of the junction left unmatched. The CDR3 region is CASSLIGQGITEAFF. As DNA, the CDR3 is TGCGCCAGCAGCCTAATAGGACAGGGAATAACTGAAGCTTTCTTT.

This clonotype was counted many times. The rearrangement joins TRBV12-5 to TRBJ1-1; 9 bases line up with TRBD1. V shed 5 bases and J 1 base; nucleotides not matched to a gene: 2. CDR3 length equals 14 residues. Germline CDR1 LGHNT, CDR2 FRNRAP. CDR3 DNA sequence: TGTGCTAGTGGTCCGGGACAGGGGAACACTGAAGCTTTCTTT. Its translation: CASGPGQGNTEAFF.

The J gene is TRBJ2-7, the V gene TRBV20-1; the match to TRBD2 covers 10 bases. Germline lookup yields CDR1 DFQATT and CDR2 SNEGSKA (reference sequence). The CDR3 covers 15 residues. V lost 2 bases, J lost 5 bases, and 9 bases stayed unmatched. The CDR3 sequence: CSARLAGVGLNEQYF. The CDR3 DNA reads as TGCAGTGCTAGACTAGCGGGAGTGGGGCTTAACGAGCAGTACTTC.

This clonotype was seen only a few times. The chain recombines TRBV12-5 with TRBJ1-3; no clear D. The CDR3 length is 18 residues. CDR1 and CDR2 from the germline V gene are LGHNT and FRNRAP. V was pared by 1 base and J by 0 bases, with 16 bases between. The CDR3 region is CASGLASDGKSSGNTIYF. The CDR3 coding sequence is TGTGCTAGTGGTTTGGCATCAGACGGGAAATCCTCTGGAAACACCATATATTTT.

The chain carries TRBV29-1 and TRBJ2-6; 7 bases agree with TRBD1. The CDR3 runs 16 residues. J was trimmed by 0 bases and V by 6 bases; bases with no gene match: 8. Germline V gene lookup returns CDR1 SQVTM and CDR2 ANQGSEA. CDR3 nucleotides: TGCAGCGTAGCCGGGACAGTCCGCTCTGGGGCCAACGTCCTGACTTTC. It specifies CSVAGTVRSGANVLTF.